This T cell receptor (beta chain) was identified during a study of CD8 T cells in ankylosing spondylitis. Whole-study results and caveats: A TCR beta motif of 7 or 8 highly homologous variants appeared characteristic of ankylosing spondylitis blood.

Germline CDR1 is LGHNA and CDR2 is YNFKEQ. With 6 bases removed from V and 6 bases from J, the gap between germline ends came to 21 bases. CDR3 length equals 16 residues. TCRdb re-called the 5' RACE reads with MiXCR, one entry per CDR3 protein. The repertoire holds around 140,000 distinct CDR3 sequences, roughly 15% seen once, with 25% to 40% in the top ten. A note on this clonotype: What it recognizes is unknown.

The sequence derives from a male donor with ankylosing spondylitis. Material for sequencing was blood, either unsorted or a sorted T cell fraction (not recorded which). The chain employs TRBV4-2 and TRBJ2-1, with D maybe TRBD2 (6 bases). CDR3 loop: CASRHERGRWGNEQFF. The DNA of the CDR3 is TGTGCCAGCAGACATGAACGGGGGAGGTGGGGCAATGAGCAGTTCTTC.